This TCR beta chain was retrieved from a study of blood T cell repertoires in COVID-19. Study-wide background: Whether acute or convalescent, the COVID-19 samples came from the United States, Italy and Spain. T cells, B-cell-depleted T cells, or PBMCs provided the cDNA or gDNA that served as material.

The length of the CDR3 is 15 residues. V lost 6 bases, J lost 9 bases, and 11 bases stayed unmatched. CDR1 is SQVTM and CDR2 is ANQGSEA in the germline V gene. Study processing details: Amplifying reference gene primers gave estimates of nucleated cell counts. Using immunoSEQ multiplex PCR, the repertoire was profiled, and TCRdb retains in-frame clones only, with some absent. That table is the source of V, J and clone size, and D and trimming were worked out from the DNA. This table holds about 310,000 clones, more than 75% found once. The specimen sequenced was peripheral blood. This receptor was taken from a woman aged 45-59 years who had recovered from COVID-19. The V call is TRBV29-1, the J call TRBJ2-1, with 13 bases aligning to TRBD2. The CDR3 region has the DNA TGCAGCGTCGCGTTCCGACTAGCGGGAGGCGGTGAGCAGTTCTTC. Residues: CSVAFRLAGGGEQFF.